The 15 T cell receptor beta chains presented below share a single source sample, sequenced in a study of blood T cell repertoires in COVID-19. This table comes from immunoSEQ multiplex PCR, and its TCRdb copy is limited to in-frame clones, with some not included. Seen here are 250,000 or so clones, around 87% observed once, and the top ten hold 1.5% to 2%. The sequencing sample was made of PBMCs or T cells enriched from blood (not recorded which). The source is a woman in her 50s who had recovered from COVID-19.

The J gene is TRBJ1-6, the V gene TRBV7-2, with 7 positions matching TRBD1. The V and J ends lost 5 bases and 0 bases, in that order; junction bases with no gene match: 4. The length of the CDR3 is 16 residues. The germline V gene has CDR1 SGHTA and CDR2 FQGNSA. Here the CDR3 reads CASSKGASSYNSPLHF. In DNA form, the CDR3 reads TGTGCCAGCAGCAAGGGGGCCAGCTCCTATAATTCACCCCTCCACTTT.

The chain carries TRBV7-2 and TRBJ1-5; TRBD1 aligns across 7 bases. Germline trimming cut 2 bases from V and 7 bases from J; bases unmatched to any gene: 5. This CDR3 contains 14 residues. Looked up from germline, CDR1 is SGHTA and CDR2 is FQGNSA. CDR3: CASSLSRGEQPQHF. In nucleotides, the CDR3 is TGTGCCAGCAGCTTAAGCAGGGGGGAACAGCCCCAGCATTTT.

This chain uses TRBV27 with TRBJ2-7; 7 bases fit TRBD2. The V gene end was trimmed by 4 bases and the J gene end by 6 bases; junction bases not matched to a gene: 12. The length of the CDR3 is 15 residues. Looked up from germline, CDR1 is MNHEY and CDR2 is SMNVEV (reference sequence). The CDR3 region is CASSSASGYRSEQYF. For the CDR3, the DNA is TGTGCCAGCAGTTCGGCTAGCGGTTACCGAAGCGAGCAGTACTTC.

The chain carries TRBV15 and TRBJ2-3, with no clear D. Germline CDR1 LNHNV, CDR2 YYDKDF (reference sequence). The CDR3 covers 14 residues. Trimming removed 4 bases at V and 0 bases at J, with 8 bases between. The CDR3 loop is CATSNRPSTDTQYF. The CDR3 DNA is TGTGCCACCAGCAATCGTCCCAGCACAGATACGCAGTATTTT.

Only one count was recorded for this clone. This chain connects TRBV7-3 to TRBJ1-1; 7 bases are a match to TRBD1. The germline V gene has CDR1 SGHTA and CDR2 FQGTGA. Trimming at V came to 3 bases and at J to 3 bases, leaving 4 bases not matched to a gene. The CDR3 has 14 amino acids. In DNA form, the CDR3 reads TGTGCCAGCAGCTTGGCAGGGGGGCACACTGAAGCTTTCTTT. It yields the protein CASSLAGGHTEAFF.

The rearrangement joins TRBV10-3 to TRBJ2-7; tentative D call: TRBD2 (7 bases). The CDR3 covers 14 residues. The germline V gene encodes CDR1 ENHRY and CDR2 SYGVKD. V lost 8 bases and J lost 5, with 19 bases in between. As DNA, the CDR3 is TGTGCCATCCGGGGGGAACAGGGTTTCCACGAGCAGTACTTC. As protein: CAIRGEQGFHEQYF.

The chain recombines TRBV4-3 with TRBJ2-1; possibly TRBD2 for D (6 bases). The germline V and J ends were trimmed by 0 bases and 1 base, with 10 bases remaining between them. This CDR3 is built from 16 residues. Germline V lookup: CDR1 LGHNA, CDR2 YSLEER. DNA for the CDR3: TGCGCCAGCAGCCAAGATAGAGGAGGGTCCTACAATGAGCAGTTCTTC. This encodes CASSQDRGGSYNEQFF.

CDR3 sequence reads: CAWSRSTVAEQYF. The CDR3, as DNA: TGTGCCTGGAGCCGCTCGACAGTTGCCGAGCAGTACTTC. This chain links TRBV30 with TRBJ2-7, with D possibly being TRBD1 (5 bases). CDR3 length: 13 residues. V was cut by 3 bases and J by 6 bases, with 15 bases left in between. Germline V gives CDR1 GTSNPN, CDR2 SVGIG (reference sequence).

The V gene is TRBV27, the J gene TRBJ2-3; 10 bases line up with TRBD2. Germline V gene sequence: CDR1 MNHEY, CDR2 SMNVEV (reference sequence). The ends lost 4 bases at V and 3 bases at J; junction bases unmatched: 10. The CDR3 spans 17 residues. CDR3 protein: CASSSSGRGKLTDTQYF. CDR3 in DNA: TGTGCCAGCAGTTCAAGCGGGAGGGGGAAACTTACAGATACGCAGTATTTT.

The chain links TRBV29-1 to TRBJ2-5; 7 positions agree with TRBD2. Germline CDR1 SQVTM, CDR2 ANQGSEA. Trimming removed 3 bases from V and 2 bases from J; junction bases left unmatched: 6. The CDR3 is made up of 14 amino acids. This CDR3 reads CSVELGLTQETQYF. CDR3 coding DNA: TGCAGCGTTGAGTTGGGACTAACGCAAGAGACCCAGTACTTC.

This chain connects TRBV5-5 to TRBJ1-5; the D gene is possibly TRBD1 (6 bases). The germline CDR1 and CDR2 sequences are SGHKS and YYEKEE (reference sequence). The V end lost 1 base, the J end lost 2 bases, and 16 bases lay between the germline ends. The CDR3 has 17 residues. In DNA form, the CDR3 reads TGTGCCAGCAGCTTGCTGCGACAGGAAGAAGGCAATCAGCCCCAGCATTTT. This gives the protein CASSLLRQEEGNQPQHF. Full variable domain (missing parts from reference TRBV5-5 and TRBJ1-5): DAGVTQSPTHLIKTRGQQVTLRCSPISGHKSVSWYQQVLGQGPQFIFQYYEKEERGRGNFPDRFSARQFPNYSSELNVNALLLGDSALYLCASSLLRQEEGNQPQHFGDGTRLSIL.

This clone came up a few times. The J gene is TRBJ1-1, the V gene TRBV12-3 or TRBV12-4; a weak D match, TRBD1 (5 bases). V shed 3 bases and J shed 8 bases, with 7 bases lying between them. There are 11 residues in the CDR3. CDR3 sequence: CASSFDREAFF. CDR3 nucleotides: TGTGCCAGCAGTTTTGACAGAGAAGCTTTCTTT.

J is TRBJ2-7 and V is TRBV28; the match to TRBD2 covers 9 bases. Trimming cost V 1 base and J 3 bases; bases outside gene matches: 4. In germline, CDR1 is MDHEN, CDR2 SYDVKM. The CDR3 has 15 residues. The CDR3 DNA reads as TGTGCCAGCAGTTTATTCGGACTAGCGAGCTACGAGCAGTACTTC. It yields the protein CASSLFGLASYEQYF.

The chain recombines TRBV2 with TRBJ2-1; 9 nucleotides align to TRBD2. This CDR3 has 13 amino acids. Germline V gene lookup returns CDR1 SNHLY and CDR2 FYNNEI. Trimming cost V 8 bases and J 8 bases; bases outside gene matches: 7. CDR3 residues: CASDVAGAHEQFF. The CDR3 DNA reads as TGTGCCAGCGATGTAGCGGGAGCTCATGAGCAGTTCTTC.

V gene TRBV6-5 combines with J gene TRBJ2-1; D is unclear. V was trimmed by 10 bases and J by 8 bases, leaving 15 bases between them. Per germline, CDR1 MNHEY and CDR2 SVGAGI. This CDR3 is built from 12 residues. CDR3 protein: CATRNARDEQFF. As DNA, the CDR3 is TGTGCCACCAGAAATGCGCGTGATGAGCAGTTCTTC.